This entry lists 10 T cell receptor beta chains sequenced from one sample in a study of blood T cell repertoires in COVID-19. TCRdb keeps only in-frame clones here, not all; method: immunoSEQ multiplex PCR. The table includes 130,000 or so clones, just over 75% detected once. Sequences were obtained from peripheral blood. The receptor source for this set is a human donor in a cohort sampled during active COVID-19.

The V and J genes are TRBV3-1 (or the pseudogene TRBV3-2) and TRBJ1-6, with a weak D call TRBD1 (6 bases). The length of the CDR3 is 15 residues. Trimming pared 3 bases from V and 7 bases from J, leaving 13 bases between. Germline-derived CDR1 and CDR2 are LGHDT and YNNKEL (reference sequence). The CDR3 coding sequence is TGTGCCAGCAGCCAGACAGGCTCGGGGAATTCACCCCTCCACTTT. It encodes CASSQTGSGNSPLHF.

The chain is built from TRBV9 and TRBJ2-5; TRBD2 matches at 8 bases. This CDR3 has 16 residues. From germline, CDR1 is SGDLS and CDR2 YYNGEE. The ends lost 0 bases at V and 1 base at J; junction bases unmatched: 5. The CDR3 DNA is TGTGCCAGCAGCGTAGATCCAGCGGGGGCCCAAGAGACCCAGTACTTC. Encoded protein: CASSVDPAGAQETQYF.

V usage is TRBV6-1 and J usage is TRBJ1-3; D may be TRBD1 (6 bases). This CDR3 comprises 17 residues. Trimming left V 0 bases short and J 3 bases short, with 15 bases between. Germline-derived CDR1 and CDR2 are MNHNS and SASEGT. CDR3 in DNA: TGTGCCAGCAGTGAAGCGCCGAGGACAGTTGATGGAAACACCATATATTTT. Its protein product is CASSEAPRTVDGNTIYF.

The chain uses TRBV12-3 or TRBV12-4 and TRBJ1-4, with D possibly TRBD1 on 5 matching bases. This CDR3 contains 12 residues. Trimming removed 6 bases from V and 6 bases from J, with 8 bases in between. The CDR3 loop is CASSLRDEKLFF. As DNA, the CDR3 is TGTGCCAGCAGCCTCAGGGATGAAAAACTGTTTTTT.

A single count supports this clone. V usage is TRBV13 and J usage is TRBJ1-1; possibly TRBD1 for D (5 bases). The CDR3 is 14 amino acids. Germline-derived CDR1 and CDR2 are PRHDT and FYEKMQ (reference sequence). The V gene lost 4 bases and the J gene lost 1 base, with 10 bases spanning the gap. Here the CDR3 reads CASSSDGGNTEAFF. In DNA, the CDR3 is TGTGCCAGCAGCTCCGACGGGGGGAACACTGAAGCTTTCTTT.

The rearrangement links TRBV12-3 or TRBV12-4 to TRBJ2-1; 9 positions match TRBD1. Unmatched junction bases numbered 5, after V lost 6 bases and J lost 8 bases. The CDR3 runs to 13 residues. The CDR3 spells CASSLTGGDEQFF. The CDR3 DNA is TGTGCCAGCAGCCTAACAGGGGGCGATGAGCAGTTCTTC.

The gene calls are TRBV5-1 and TRBJ2-7, with D maybe TRBD1 (6 bases). Germline lookup yields CDR1 SGHRS and CDR2 YFSETQ. The germline V and J ends were trimmed by 0 bases and 2 bases, with 9 bases remaining between them. This CDR3 is built from 14 residues. The CDR3 nucleotides read TGCGCCAGCAGCTTGGAAGGACAGCCCTACGAGCAGTACTTC. Translation gives CASSLEGQPYEQYF.

This sequence joins TRBV5-1 and TRBJ1-1, with 7 bases aligning to TRBD1. This CDR3 spans 14 amino acids. After removal of 4 bases from V and 8 bases from J, the junction contained 11 bases not matched to a gene. CDR1 SGHRS and CDR2 YFSETQ come from the germline V gene. CDR3 sequence reads: CASSVGPSDREAFF. Written as DNA, the CDR3 is TGCGCCAGCAGCGTGGGCCCCTCGGACAGGGAAGCTTTCTTT.

The rearrangement uses TRBV2 and TRBJ2-3, with 10 bases aligning to TRBD2. Trimming removed 1 base from V and 6 bases from J; junction bases left unmatched: 4. The germline V gene has CDR1 SNHLY and CDR2 FYNNEI. CDR3 length: 15 amino acids. For the CDR3, the DNA is TGTGCCAGCAGTGAAGAGCGGGGGGGCGGGGATACGCAGTATTTT. Amino acids: CASSEERGGGDTQYF.

The table lists this clone with a few counts. Distinct nucleotide sequences in the sample also encode this CDR3. The CDR3 DNA is TGTGCCAGCAGTGAACAGGGGGCGCGGAGCAATCAGCCCCAGCATTTT. It codes for CASSEQGARSNQPQHF. J is TRBJ1-5 and V is TRBV2, with TRBD1 identical over 8 bases. V dropped 2 bases and J dropped 1; count of bases not matched to a gene: 4. The CDR3 covers 16 residues. The germline V gene has CDR1 SNHLY and CDR2 FYNNEI.